These T cell receptor beta chains were read from a single sample in a study of early T cells in non-severe SARS-CoV-2 infection. TCRdb passed the 5' RACE reads through MiXCR, listing each CDR3 protein once. The sample yields about 100,000 distinct CDR3 sequences, about 13% seen once. Source material: whole blood. Source of these receptors: an adult who was a healthcare worker with PCR-confirmed SARS-CoV-2 infection or an uninfected control (not recorded which). The CDR3 runs from the conserved cysteine through the conserved F or W. Each record gives: D gene, clone size, J gene, V gene, CDR3 protein, CDR3 DNA. D genes are given only for firm matches. Part of the rows lack a size; the others show once, few, many or a class for expanded clones.

d_call: .
clone_size: many
j_call: TRBJ1-5
v_call: TRBV6-1
cdr3_aa: CASSTQSLSNQPQHF
cdr3_nt: TGTGCCAGCAGTACTCAGAGTCTTAGCAATCAGCCCCAGCATTTT

d_call: .
clone_size: many
j_call: TRBJ2-7
v_call: TRBV5-8
cdr3_aa: CASSLTGAGSYEQYF
cdr3_nt: TGTGCCAGCAGCTTGACGGGGGCGGGCTCCTACGAGCAGTACTTC

d_call: .
clone_size: .
j_call: TRBJ2-7
v_call: TRBV21-1
cdr3_aa: CASTRGDRGYEQYF
cdr3_nt: TGTGCCAGCACCAGAGGGGACAGGGGATACGAGCAGTACTTC

d_call: .
clone_size: many
j_call: TRBJ2-4
v_call: TRBV12-2
cdr3_aa: CASRFTQIENIQYF
cdr3_nt: TGTGCAAGTCGCTTCACCCAGATCGAGAACATTCAGTACTTC

d_call: TRBD1
clone_size: many
j_call: TRBJ2-3
v_call: TRBV5-6
cdr3_aa: CASSVDRGPDTQYF
cdr3_nt: TGTGCCAGCAGCGTGGACAGGGGCCCAGATACGCAGTATTTT

d_call: .
clone_size: few
j_call: TRBJ2-7
v_call: TRBV20-1
cdr3_aa: CSARPRSSYEQYF
cdr3_nt: TGCAGTGCAAGACCCCGGAGCTCCTACGAGCAGTACTTC

d_call: .
clone_size: many
j_call: TRBJ1-2
v_call: TRBV5-1
cdr3_aa: CASSLGTGYGYTF
cdr3_nt: TGCGCCAGCAGCTTGGGTACAGGATATGGCTACACCTTC

d_call: .
clone_size: .
j_call: TRBJ2-1
v_call: TRBV29-1
cdr3_aa: CSSGDREQFF
cdr3_nt: TGCAGCTCAGGGGATAGGGAGCAGTTCTTC

d_call: TRBD2
clone_size: many
j_call: TRBJ2-1
v_call: TRBV27
cdr3_aa: CASSWGGGPPNEQFF
cdr3_nt: TGTGCCAGCAGTTGGGGCGGGGGGCCCCCTAATGAGCAGTTCTTC

d_call: .
clone_size: .
j_call: TRBJ2-1
v_call: TRBV14
cdr3_aa: CASSQFRGGDQFF
cdr3_nt: TGTGCCAGCAGCCAATTCAGAGGGGGGGATCAGTTCTTC

d_call: .
clone_size: few
j_call: TRBJ2-3
v_call: TRBV7-6
cdr3_aa: CASSSAPAADTQYF
cdr3_nt: TGTGCCAGCAGCTCGGCACCGGCAGCAGATACGCAGTATTTT

d_call: .
clone_size: many
j_call: TRBJ1-4
v_call: TRBV7-9
cdr3_aa: CASSPSDEKLFF
cdr3_nt: TGTGCCAGCAGCCCTTCTGATGAAAAACTGTTTTTT

d_call: TRBD1
clone_size: few
j_call: TRBJ2-7
v_call: TRBV11-2
cdr3_aa: CASSDRGRYEQYF
cdr3_nt: TGTGCCAGCAGCGACAGGGGACGTTACGAGCAGTACTTC

d_call: TRBD1
clone_size: few
j_call: TRBJ2-1
v_call: TRBV10-3
cdr3_aa: CATRQGVSYNEQFF
cdr3_nt: TGTGCCACTCGACAGGGGGTCTCCTACAATGAGCAGTTCTTC

d_call: TRBD2
clone_size: .
j_call: TRBJ2-7
v_call: TRBV2
cdr3_aa: CASRATRSSGGSYEQYF
cdr3_nt: TGTGCCAGCAGAGCGACCCGCTCTAGCGGGGGTTCCTACGAGCAGTACTTC

d_call: .
clone_size: many
j_call: TRBJ2-7
v_call: TRBV6-1
cdr3_aa: CASSTLVPMMEQYF
cdr3_nt: TGTGCCAGCAGTACTCTGGTCCCAATGATGGAGCAGTACTTC

d_call: TRBD1
clone_size: few
j_call: TRBJ1-4
v_call: TRBV2
cdr3_aa: CASRGTVQKLFF
cdr3_nt: TGTGCCAGCAGGGGGACAGTCCAAAAACTGTTTTTT

d_call: .
clone_size: few
j_call: TRBJ1-5
v_call: TRBV5-1
cdr3_aa: CASSSGDINSNQPQHF
cdr3_nt: TGCGCCAGCAGCTCGGGGGACATTAATAGCAATCAGCCCCAGCATTTT

d_call: .
clone_size: few
j_call: TRBJ2-6
v_call: TRBV7-2
cdr3_aa: CASSLSPLVSGANVLTF
cdr3_nt: TGTGCCAGCAGCTTAAGTCCCTTGGTCTCTGGGGCCAACGTCCTGACTTTC

d_call: .
clone_size: .
j_call: TRBJ2-7
v_call: TRBV11-2
cdr3_aa: CASTTIGGFPAYEQYF
cdr3_nt: TGTGCCAGCACCACTATCGGAGGGTTTCCCGCCTACGAGCAGTACTTC

d_call: .
clone_size: many
j_call: TRBJ2-3
v_call: TRBV20-1
cdr3_aa: CSATGTQRDTQYF
cdr3_nt: TGCAGTGCTACCGGGACCCAGAGGGATACGCAGTATTTT

d_call: TRBD1
clone_size: few
j_call: TRBJ2-7
v_call: TRBV11-2
cdr3_aa: CASSPGTGTGWEQYF
cdr3_nt: TGTGCCAGCAGCCCAGGGACAGGGACAGGCTGGGAGCAGTACTTC

d_call: .
clone_size: .
j_call: TRBJ1-1
v_call: TRBV3-1
cdr3_aa: CASSVSGEAFF
cdr3_nt: TGTGCCAGCAGCGTCTCCGGGGAAGCTTTCTTT

d_call: TRBD1
clone_size: many
j_call: TRBJ2-3
v_call: TRBV20-1
cdr3_aa: CSASGGAPPDTQYF
cdr3_nt: TGCAGTGCCTCAGGGGGAGCTCCACCAGATACGCAGTATTTT

d_call: .
clone_size: .
j_call: TRBJ2-5
v_call: TRBV4-1
cdr3_aa: CASSLNLGETQYF
cdr3_nt: TGCGCCAGCAGCCTCAACCTGGGCGAGACCCAGTACTTC

d_call: .
clone_size: many
j_call: TRBJ2-5
v_call: TRBV4-1
cdr3_aa: CASSQVMLGTQYF
cdr3_nt: TGCGCCAGCAGCCAAGTGATGCTGGGGACCCAGTACTTC

d_call: .
clone_size: few
j_call: TRBJ2-5
v_call: TRBV2
cdr3_aa: CASSEGTAPQETQYF
cdr3_nt: TGTGCCAGCAGTGAAGGGACAGCCCCTCAAGAGACCCAGTACTTC

d_call: .
clone_size: few
j_call: TRBJ2-7
v_call: TRBV18
cdr3_aa: CASSLQERGNEQYF
cdr3_nt: TGTGCCAGCTCATTACAGGAAAGGGGTAACGAGCAGTACTTC

d_call: .
clone_size: many
j_call: TRBJ2-7
v_call: TRBV6-5
cdr3_aa: CASSYFGGVGYEQYF
cdr3_nt: TGTGCCAGCAGTTACTTTGGAGGGGTTGGCTACGAGCAGTACTTC

d_call: .
clone_size: few
j_call: TRBJ1-6
v_call: TRBV11-2
cdr3_aa: CASSPTVAPQNSPLHF
cdr3_nt: TGTGCCAGCAGCCCGACGGTGGCTCCACAAAATTCACCCCTCCACTTT

d_call: .
clone_size: many
j_call: TRBJ2-6
v_call: TRBV6-2/TRBV6-3
cdr3_aa: CASSWVSSGANVLTF
cdr3_nt: TGTGCCAGCAGTTGGGTGAGCTCTGGGGCCAACGTCCTGACTTTC

d_call: .
clone_size: .
j_call: TRBJ2-1
v_call: TRBV9
cdr3_aa: CASTLGGGGYNEQFF
cdr3_nt: TGTGCCAGCACCCTAGGGGGGGGCGGCTACAATGAGCAGTTCTTC

d_call: .
clone_size: few
j_call: TRBJ2-1
v_call: TRBV12-3/TRBV12-4
cdr3_aa: CASRIENEQFF
cdr3_nt: TGTGCCAGCAGGATCGAGAATGAGCAGTTCTTC